These 20 T cell receptor beta chains were sequenced from one sample in a study of T cells in Graves' hyperthyroidism and ophthalmopathy. Amplification of TCR beta CDR3 regions was performed using RNA transcripts as template. An initial round of RT-PCR targeting the TCR CDR3 relied on the HTBI primer set. Each CDR3 protein gets one entry after TCRdb re-called the multiplex PCR reads with MiXCR. Of about 680,000 distinct CDR3 sequences in the sample, about a third were seen once. Sequenced sample: blood. These receptors were taken from a woman in her 40s with Graves' hyperthyroidism.

Ten or more counts support this clonotype. The chain joins TRBV7-2 to TRBJ2-7; D uncertain. Germline V gene sequence: CDR1 SGHTA, CDR2 FQGNSA. This CDR3 has 11 residues. The V end was cut by 5 bases, the J end by 6 bases, with 8 bases between. The CDR3 sequence is CASSPSVEQYF. The CDR3 DNA follows: TGTGCCAGCAGCCCAAGTGTCGAGCAGTACTTC. The whole variable domain, filled in from reference TRBV7-2 and TRBJ2-7, reads GAGVSQSPSNKVTEKGKDVELRCDPISGHTALYWYRQSLGQGLEFLIYFQGNSAPDKSGLPSDRFSAERTGGSVSTLTIQRTQQEDSAVYLCASSPSVEQYFGPGTRLTVT.

This clonotype came up a few times. V is TRBV10-3 and J is TRBJ2-7, with 7 bases lining up with TRBD1. The germline CDR1 and CDR2 sequences are ENHRY and SYGVKD. The CDR3 covers 13 residues. V was pared by 4 bases and J by 4 bases, with 4 bases of the junction left unmatched. Here the CDR3 reads CAISATGEYEQYF. CDR3 DNA sequence: TGTGCCATCAGTGCCACAGGGGAGTACGAGCAGTACTTC.

For the CDR3, the DNA is TGTGCCATCGCAACTAGCGGGGGCAGCTCCTACAATGAGCAGTTCTTC. Its protein is CAIATSGGSSYNEQFF. The chain combines TRBV10-3 with TRBJ2-7, with TRBD2 matching over 11 bases. The tail of the sequence fits TRBJ2-1 better, so the J call may be wrong. CDR3 size: 16 residues. CDR1 and CDR2 from the germline V gene are ENHRY and SYGVKD.

The chain combines TRBV5-4 with TRBJ2-2; D is unclear. V was clipped by 3 bases and J by 4 bases, with 13 bases between them. CDR1 and CDR2 (germline): SGHNT, YYREEE (reference sequence). The CDR3 loop spans 15 amino acids. CDR3 amino acids: CASSSPRISTGELFF. The CDR3 DNA sequence: TGTGCCAGCAGCTCACCCCGGATCAGCACCGGGGAGCTGTTTTTT.

This clonotype was counted a few times. One end of the junction fails to match germline, which may point to a read error. The chain couples TRBV10-3 to TRBJ1-2, with 8 bases aligning to TRBD1. Germline V gene data show CDR1 as ENHRY and CDR2 as SYGVKD. This CDR3 contains 15 residues. This CDR3 reads CASSYSTGEVGGYTF. DNA for the CDR3: TGTGCCAGCAGTTACTCGACAGGGGAAGTAGGTGGCTACACCTTC.

This clonotype was detected ten times or more. The chain links TRBV24-1 to TRBJ1-1; 8 bases line up with TRBD1. V shed 2 bases, J shed 1 base, and the junction held 2 bases outside the gene matches. The CDR3 is made up of 15 amino acids. Germline loops: CDR1 KGHDR, CDR2 SFDVKD. The CDR3 DNA reads TGTGCCACCAGTGATTGGGGACAGGCGAACACTGAAGCTTTCTTT. Residues: CATSDWGQANTEAFF.

V gene TRBV20-1 combines with J gene TRBJ1-1; a possible D gene is TRBD1 (6 bases). V lost 3 bases and J lost 2, with 10 bases in between. CDR1 and CDR2 (germline): DFQATT, SNEGSKA (reference sequence). The CDR3 covers 13 residues. DNA of the CDR3: TGCAGTGCTAGTTGGACAGTAAACACTGAAGCTTTCTTT. Protein: CSASWTVNTEAFF.

The chain carries TRBV5-6 and TRBJ1-3, with 7 bases aligning to TRBD1. The CDR3 loop spans 16 amino acids. The V gene end was trimmed by 4 bases and the J gene end by 4 bases; junction bases not matched to a gene: 11. Germline assignment: CDR1 SGHDT and CDR2 YYEEEE. CDR3 region: CASSLRNTGAGNTIYF. CDR3 DNA: TGTGCCAGCAGCCTACGCAACACAGGGGCGGGAAACACCATATATTTT.

The chain joins TRBV12-3 or TRBV12-4 to TRBJ1-2, with 8 nucleotides matching TRBD1. With V trimmed by 5 bases and J by 4 bases, 9 bases remained unmatched. This CDR3 has 15 residues. CDR3 loop: CASSPGQGAGYGYTF. The CDR3 DNA follows: TGTGCCAGCAGTCCAGGACAGGGAGCCGGCTATGGCTACACCTTC.

The V call is TRBV19, the J call TRBJ1-5, with no clear D. V was cut by 0 bases and J by 3 bases, with 3 bases left in between. Germline-derived CDR1 and CDR2 are LNHDA and SQIVND (reference sequence). This CDR3 has 13 amino acids. CDR3 bases: TGTGCCAGTAGTATAGATCACAATCAGCCCCAGCATTTT. It codes for CASSIDHNQPQHF.

This clonotype appeared many times. The gene calls are TRBV6-2 or TRBV6-3 and TRBJ2-7, with D uncertain. V was trimmed by 7 bases and J by 4 bases, leaving 11 bases between them. This CDR3 region has 12 residues. Looked up from germline, CDR1 is MNHEY and CDR2 is SVGEGT. CDR3 sequence (DNA): TGTGCCAGCATTTCTGAGGTTTACGAGCAGTACTTC. Protein: CASISEVYEQYF.

This chain links TRBV10-3 with TRBJ1-2, with 7 bases aligning to TRBD1. J lost 6 bases, V lost 8 bases, and 9 bases had no gene match. The CDR3 sequence is 13 residues long. Germline CDR1 and CDR2: ENHRY and SYGVKD. The CDR3 is CAILGTARDGYTF. Here the CDR3 DNA reads TGTGCCATCCTGGGGACAGCCAGGGATGGCTACACCTTC.

V gene TRBV29-1 combines with J gene TRBJ2-3, with 7 positions matching TRBD2. In germline, CDR1 is SQVTM, CDR2 ANQGSEA. V was clipped by 6 bases and J by 0 bases; unmatched bases: 12. This CDR3 spans 16 amino acids. CDR3 sequence (DNA): TGCAGCGTCAACTATCTAGCGGAAGCTAGCACAGATACGCAGTATTTT. Amino acids: CSVNYLAEASTDTQYF.

The chain is built from TRBV29-1 and TRBJ1-3; perhaps TRBD1 as D (5 bases). Germline V lookup: CDR1 SQVTM, CDR2 ANQGSEA. This CDR3 region has 15 residues. The ends were cut back, 0 bases at V and 1 base at J, with 10 bases in the middle. This CDR3 reads CSVEDRGTSGNTIYF. In DNA, the CDR3 is TGCAGCGTTGAAGATCGCGGGACGTCTGGAAACACCATATATTTT.

Concerning this clonotype: A much larger clone differs by one base, so this may be a read error. The V and J genes are TRBV19 and TRBJ2-5; D may correspond to TRBD1 or TRBD2 (7 bases each). In germline, CDR1 is LNHDA, CDR2 SQIVND (reference sequence). The CDR3 sequence is 13 residues long. This CDR3 is CVSSIQGGETQYF. CDR3 sequence (DNA): TGTGTCAGTAGTATCCAGGGGGGGGAGACCCAGTACTTC.

The sample holds a few counts of this clonotype. The chain recombines TRBV4-1 with TRBJ1-4, with no clear D. Germline CDR1 is MGHRA and CDR2 is YSYEKL. The CDR3 sequence is 14 residues long. With 0 bases removed from V and 7 bases from J, the gap between germline ends came to 9 bases. CDR3 sequence reads: CASSQDAFGEKLFF. CDR3 nucleotides: TGCGCCAGCAGCCAAGATGCATTCGGTGAAAAACTGTTTTTT.

There are a few counts of this clonotype. This chain joins TRBV11-2 and TRBJ2-2, with 7 bases matching TRBD2. The CDR3 is made up of 19 amino acids. The V gene's germline CDR1 is SGHAT and CDR2 FQNNGV. J gave up 2 bases and V 4 bases, and 16 bases lay outside the gene matches. In DNA, the CDR3 is TGTGCCAGCAGCTCGCTGGAGGGTATGAGCGGGGTCAACACCGGGGAGCTGTTTTTT. Amino acid sequence: CASSSLEGMSGVNTGELFF.

For this clonotype: A much larger clone lies one base from this, so it may be a read error. The chain employs TRBV19 and TRBJ1-2; weak D call: TRBD1 (5 bases). Germline values: CDR1 LNHDA, CDR2 SQIVND (reference sequence). This CDR3 is 15 amino acids long. V was clipped by 5 bases and J by 8 bases, with 21 bases between them. This chain's CDR3 is CASSLRDGVLRGYTF. As DNA, the CDR3 is TGTGCCAGTAGTTTGCGGGACGGGGTTTTGAGGGGCTACACCTTC. The entire variable domain, with the rest obtained from reference TRBV19 and TRBJ1-2, is as follows: DGGITQSPKYLFRKEGQNVTLSCEQNLNHDAMYWYRQDPGQGLRLIYYSQIVNDFQKGDIAEGYSVSREKKESFPLTVTSAQKNPTAFYLCASSLRDGVLRGYTFGSGTRLTVV.

This clonotype was observed at least ten times. An end of the junction differs from the germline gene, which may be a read error. The chain links TRBV13 to TRBJ1-6; no firm D call. This CDR3 contains 12 residues. CDR1 is PRHDT, CDR2 FYEKMQ, per germline (reference sequence). CDR3 sequence: CASRGYDSPLHF. In DNA form, the CDR3 reads TGTGCCAGCAGGGGCTATGATTCACCCCTCCACTTT.

The chain employs TRBV4-3 and TRBJ2-7; 7 bases agree with TRBD1. The CDR3 length is 15 residues. V was pared by 4 bases and J by 3 bases, with 9 bases of the junction left unmatched. CDR1 and CDR2 from the germline V gene are LGHNA and YSLEER. In DNA, the CDR3 is TGCGCCAGCAGCCTAGCCGACAGGGCTGGCTACGAGCAGTACTTC. Translation gives CASSLADRAGYEQYF.